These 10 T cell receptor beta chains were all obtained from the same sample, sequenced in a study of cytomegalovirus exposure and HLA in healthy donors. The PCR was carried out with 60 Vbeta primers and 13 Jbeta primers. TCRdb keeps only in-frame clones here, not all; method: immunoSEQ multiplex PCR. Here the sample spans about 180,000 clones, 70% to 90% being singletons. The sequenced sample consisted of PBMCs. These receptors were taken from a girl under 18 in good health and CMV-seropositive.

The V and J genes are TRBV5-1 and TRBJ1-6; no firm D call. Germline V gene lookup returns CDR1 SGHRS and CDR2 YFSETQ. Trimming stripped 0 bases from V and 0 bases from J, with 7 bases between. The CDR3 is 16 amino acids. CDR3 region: CASSLARASYNSPLHF. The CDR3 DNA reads TGCGCCAGCAGCTTGGCGCGGGCCTCCTATAATTCACCCCTCCACTTT.

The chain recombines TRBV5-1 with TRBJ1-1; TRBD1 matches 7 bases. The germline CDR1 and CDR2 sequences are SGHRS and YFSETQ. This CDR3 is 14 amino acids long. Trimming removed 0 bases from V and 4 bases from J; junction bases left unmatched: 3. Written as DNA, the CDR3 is TGCGCCAGCAGCTTGGGGGCAGGGGGCACTGAAGCTTTCTTT. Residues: CASSLGAGGTEAFF.

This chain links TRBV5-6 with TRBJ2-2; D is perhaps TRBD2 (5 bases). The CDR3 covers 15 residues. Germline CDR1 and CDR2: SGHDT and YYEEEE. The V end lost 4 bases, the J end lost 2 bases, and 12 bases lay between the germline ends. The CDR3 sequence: CASSRGFPNTGELFF. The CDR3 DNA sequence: TGTGCCAGCAGCCGGGGTTTTCCTAACACCGGGGAGCTGTTTTTT.

The CDR3 DNA follows: TGTGCCAGTAGTCGACAGGGGTGGGCTTTCTTT. Translated, it gives CASSRQGWAFF. This rearrangement joins TRBV19 to TRBJ1-1; 8 bases are shared with TRBD1. V shed 5 bases and J 11 bases; nucleotides not matched to a gene: 4. The germline CDR1 and CDR2 sequences are LNHDA and SQIVND (reference sequence). The CDR3 is 11 amino acids.

Here the CDR3 reads CATSRFGTGDSPLHF. DNA of the CDR3: TGTGCCACCAGCCGATTCGGGACAGGGGATTCACCCCTCCACTTT. The chain recombines TRBV15 with TRBJ1-6, with TRBD1 identical over 10 bases. The CDR3 contains 15 residues. The V gene's germline CDR1 is LNHNV and CDR2 YYDKDF (reference sequence). V dropped 5 bases and J dropped 8; count of bases not matched to a gene: 6.

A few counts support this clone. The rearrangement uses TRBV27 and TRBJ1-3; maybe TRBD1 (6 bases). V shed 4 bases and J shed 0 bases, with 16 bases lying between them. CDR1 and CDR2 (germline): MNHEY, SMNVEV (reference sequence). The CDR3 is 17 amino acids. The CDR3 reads CASSSKRQASSGNTIYF. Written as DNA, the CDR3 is TGTGCCAGCAGTTCCAAAAGACAGGCATCCTCTGGAAACACCATATATTTT.

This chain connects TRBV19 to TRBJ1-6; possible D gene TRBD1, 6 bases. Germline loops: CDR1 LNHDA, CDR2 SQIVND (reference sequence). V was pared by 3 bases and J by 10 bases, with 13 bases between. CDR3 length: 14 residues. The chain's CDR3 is CASSIVGGRSPLHF. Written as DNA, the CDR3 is TGTGCCAGTAGTATTGTAGGGGGTCGATCACCCCTCCACTTT.

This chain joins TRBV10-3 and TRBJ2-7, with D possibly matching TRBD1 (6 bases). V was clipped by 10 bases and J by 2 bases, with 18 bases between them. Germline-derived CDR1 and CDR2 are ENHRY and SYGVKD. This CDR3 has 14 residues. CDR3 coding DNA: TGTGCCACCCAAGGATCCGGGACAACCTACGAGCAGTACTTC. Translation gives CATQGSGTTYEQYF.

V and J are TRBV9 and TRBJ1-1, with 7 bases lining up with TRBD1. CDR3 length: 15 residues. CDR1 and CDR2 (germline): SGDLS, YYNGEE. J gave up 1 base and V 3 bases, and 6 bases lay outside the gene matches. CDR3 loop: CASSGRGQPNTEAFF. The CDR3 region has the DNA TGTGCCAGCAGCGGGCGGGGACAGCCGAACACTGAAGCTTTCTTT. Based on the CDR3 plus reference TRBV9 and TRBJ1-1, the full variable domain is DSGVTQTPKHLITATGQRVTLRCSPRSGDLSVYWYQQSLDQGLQFLIQYYNGEERAKGNILERFSAQQFPDLHSELNLSSLELGDSALYFCASSGRGQPNTEAFFGQGTRLTVV.

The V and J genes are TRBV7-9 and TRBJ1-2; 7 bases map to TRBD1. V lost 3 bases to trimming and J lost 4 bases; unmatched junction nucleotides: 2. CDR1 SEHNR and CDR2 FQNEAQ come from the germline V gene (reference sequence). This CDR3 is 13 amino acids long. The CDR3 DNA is TGTGCCAGCAGCTTTGGACAGGTCTATGGCTACACCTTC. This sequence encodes CASSFGQVYGYTF.